This TCR beta chain was sequenced for a study of blood T cell repertoires in COVID-19. On the study more broadly: PBMCs, B-cell-depleted T cells, or T cells provided the cDNA or gDNA that made up the material.

In the authors' workflow: Estimation of nucleated cell counts relied on the amplification of reference gene primers. Repertoires were generated with immunoSEQ multiplex PCR, while TCRdb's copy carries only in-frame clones and drops some. The D gene and trimming were derived from the DNA, and the V and J assignments and clone size from that table. The table records about 350,000 clones, about 89% of them present only once. V was clipped by 2 bases and J by 5 bases; unmatched bases: 10. Germline V gene lookup returns CDR1 MDHEN and CDR2 SYDVKM. This CDR3 spans 16 amino acids. Participant ages covered 18 to 89 years across 24 US areas. Cohorts were determined from participant-reported clinical history.

The chain uses TRBV28 and TRBJ2-3, with 7 bases matching TRBD2. This receptor was obtained from a young woman who had recovered from COVID-19. Sequencing was done on a sample of PBMCs or T cells enriched from blood (not recorded which). CDR3 residues: CASSLRWGGVRDTQYF. The CDR3, as DNA: TGTGCCAGCAGTTTAAGGTGGGGGGGAGTGAGAGATACGCAGTATTTT.